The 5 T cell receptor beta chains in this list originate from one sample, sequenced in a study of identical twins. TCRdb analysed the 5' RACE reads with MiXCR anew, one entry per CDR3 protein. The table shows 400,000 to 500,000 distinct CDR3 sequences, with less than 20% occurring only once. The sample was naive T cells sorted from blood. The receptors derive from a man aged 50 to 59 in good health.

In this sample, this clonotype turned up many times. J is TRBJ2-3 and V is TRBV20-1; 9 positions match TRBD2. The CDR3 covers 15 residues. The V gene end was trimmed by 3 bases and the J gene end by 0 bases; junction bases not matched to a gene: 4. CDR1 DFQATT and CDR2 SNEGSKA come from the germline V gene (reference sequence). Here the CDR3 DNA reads TGCAGTGCTAGGCGACTAGCGGATAGCACAGATACGCAGTATTTT. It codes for CSARRLADSTDTQYF.

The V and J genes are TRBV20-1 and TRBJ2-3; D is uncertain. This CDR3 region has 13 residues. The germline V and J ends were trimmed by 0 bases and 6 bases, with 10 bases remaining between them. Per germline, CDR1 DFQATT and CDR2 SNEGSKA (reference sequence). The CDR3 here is CSARDEGWDTQYF. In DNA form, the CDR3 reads TGCAGTGCTAGAGATGAAGGGTGGGATACGCAGTATTTT.

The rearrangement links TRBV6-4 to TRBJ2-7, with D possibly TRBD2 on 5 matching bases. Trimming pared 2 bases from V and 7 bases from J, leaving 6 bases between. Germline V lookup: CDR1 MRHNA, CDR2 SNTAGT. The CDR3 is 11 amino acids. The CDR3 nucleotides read TGTGCCAGCAGTGACCCGGGGGAGCAGTACTTC. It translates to CASSDPGEQYF.

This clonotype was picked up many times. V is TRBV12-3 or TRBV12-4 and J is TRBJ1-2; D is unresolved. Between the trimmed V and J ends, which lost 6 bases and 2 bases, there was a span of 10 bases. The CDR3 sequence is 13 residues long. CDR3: CASSLGKNYGYTF. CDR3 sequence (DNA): TGTGCCAGCAGCCTCGGGAAAAACTATGGCTACACCTTC.

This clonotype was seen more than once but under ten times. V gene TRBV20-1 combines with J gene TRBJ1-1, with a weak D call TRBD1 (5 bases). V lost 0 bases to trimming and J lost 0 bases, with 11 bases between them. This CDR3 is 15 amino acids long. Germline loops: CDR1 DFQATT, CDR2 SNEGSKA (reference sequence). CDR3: CSARDRTGMNTEAFF. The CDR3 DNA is TGCAGTGCTAGAGATCGCACAGGTATGAACACTGAAGCTTTCTTT.